Below are 18 T cell receptor beta chains sequenced from a single sample in a study of blood T cells in healthy people across ages. A J-beta primer mix and a sample-barcoded 5' primer were used in a second PCR of about 7 to 12 cycles. TCRdb reprocessed the 5' RACE reads via MiXCR and lists one record per CDR3 protein. The sample has around 800,000 distinct CDR3 sequences, roughly 25% seen once. The same data also contributed to another study, on T cells of mothers and their children.

Sequencing was carried out using blood. Receptors were obtained from a boy aged 10-17 years in good health.

This chain connects TRBV12-3 or TRBV12-4 to TRBJ2-5; 9 nucleotides agree with TRBD2. J gave up 5 bases and V 3 bases, and 16 bases lay outside the gene matches. The CDR3 runs to 18 residues. The CDR3 DNA reads TGTGCCAGCAGTTTGAATCTGAGGGCGGGGGGGCGCTCGGAGACCCAGTACTTC. Translated: CASSLNLRAGGRSETQYF.

The genes are TRBV7-2 and TRBJ2-3; 8 positions match TRBD2. Losses at the gene ends were 5 bases for V and 6 bases for J; bases not matched to a gene: 10. The CDR3 sequence is 15 residues long. Germline CDR1 is SGHTA and CDR2 is FQGNSA. The CDR3 loop is CASSLQASGSDTQYF. CDR3 coding DNA: TGTGCCAGCAGCCTACAGGCTAGCGGGTCCGATACGCAGTATTTT.

This clonotype has only a few counts. The chain uses TRBV5-1 and TRBJ2-1; the match to TRBD1 covers 10 bases. V dropped 0 bases and J dropped 10; count of bases not matched to a gene: 10. There are 16 residues in the CDR3. The V gene's germline CDR1 is SGHRS and CDR2 YFSETQ. Written as DNA, the CDR3 is TGCGCCAGCAGCTTGGGTGGGACAGGGGAGTTCCGCGAGCAGTTCTTC. Translating gives CASSLGGTGEFREQFF.

This clonotype was counted between two and nine times. A read error may produce the germline difference seen at one junction end. The rearrangement links TRBV7-7 to TRBJ2-1; TRBD2 is a possible D gene (6 bases). The CDR3 loop spans 17 amino acids. Per germline, CDR1 SSHAT and CDR2 FNYEAQ (reference sequence). The CDR3 nucleotides are TGTGCTAGCAGCCGATTTAGCATGGGCGGGGTCCCCAATGAGCAGTTCTTC. As protein: CASSRFSMGGVPNEQFF.

This clonotype turned up a few times. This sequence joins TRBV20-1 and TRBJ2-1, with D perhaps being TRBD1 or TRBD2 (5 bases each). The ends were cut back, 5 bases at V and 5 bases at J, with 16 bases in the middle. Germline CDR1 and CDR2: DFQATT and SNEGSKA (reference sequence). This CDR3 is 14 amino acids long. CDR3 in amino acids: CSAPSGLAHNEQFF. The DNA for the CDR3 is TGCAGTGCTCCCTCGGGGCTGGCGCACAATGAGCAGTTCTTC.

This chain links TRBV5-1 with TRBJ2-5, with TRBD1 identical over 9 bases. The V gene's germline CDR1 is SGHRS and CDR2 YFSETQ. The CDR3 totals 15 residues. J lost 5 bases, V lost 7 bases, and 12 bases had no gene match. The CDR3: CASRSTGGVDETQYF. In DNA, the CDR3 is TGCGCCAGCCGATCTACAGGGGGCGTTGATGAGACCCAGTACTTC.

This clonotype was detected only a few times. The CDR3 protein is CASGGPGQGAWTGELFF. Written as DNA, the CDR3 is TGTGCCAGCGGAGGACCGGGACAGGGGGCATGGACCGGGGAGCTGTTTTTT. V is TRBV28 and J is TRBJ2-2; 12 nucleotides align to TRBD1. The V gene end was trimmed by 8 bases and the J gene end by 5 bases; junction bases not matched to a gene: 12. CDR1 is MDHEN, CDR2 SYDVKM, per germline. The length of the CDR3 is 17 residues.

This clonotype was observed a few times. The rearrangement links TRBV20-1 to TRBJ1-5; 7 bases match TRBD1. From germline, CDR1 is DFQATT and CDR2 SNEGSKA (reference sequence). The V and J ends lost 4 bases and 1 base, in that order; junction bases with no gene match: 7. CDR3 length: 15 amino acids. As DNA, the CDR3 is TGCAGTGCTACCAGACAGGGCAGGAGCAATCAGCCCCAGCATTTT. Its translation is CSATRQGRSNQPQHF.

This rearrangement joins TRBV7-2 to TRBJ2-5; D gene ambiguous. The J call may be in error: the DNA end matches TRBJ2-7 better. Germline V gene sequence: CDR1 SGHTA, CDR2 FQGNSA. The CDR3 sequence is 14 residues long. The CDR3 loop reads CASSLWRSSGEQYF. The CDR3 coding sequence is TGTGCCAGCAGCTTATGGCGCTCTTCAGGCGAGCAGTACTTC.

A few counts support this clonotype. This chain connects TRBV20-1 to TRBJ2-7; no definite D call. The CDR3 is made up of 14 amino acids. V lost 0 bases, J lost 1 base, and 10 bases lay in between. Per the germline V gene, CDR1 is DFQATT and CDR2 is SNEGSKA (reference sequence). The CDR3 sequence: CSARDLSGSYEQYF. CDR3 nucleotides: TGCAGTGCTAGAGATCTCTCCGGGTCCTACGAGCAGTACTTC.

The V call is TRBV5-1, the J call TRBJ2-6, with TRBD1 identical over 8 bases. This CDR3 comprises 17 residues. V lost 4 bases, J lost 0 bases, and 6 bases stayed unmatched. Per the germline V gene, CDR1 is SGHRS and CDR2 is YFSETQ. The CDR3 nucleotides are TGCGCCAGCAGCCTTATCGGACAGGGCTCTGGGGCCAACGTCCTGACTTTC. It yields the protein CASSLIGQGSGANVLTF.

The genes are TRBV30 and TRBJ2-5, with TRBD1 as a possible D gene (6 bases). The J call is doubtful: the DNA matches TRBJ2-7 better. CDR3 size: 12 residues. Looked up from germline, CDR1 is GTSNPN and CDR2 is SVGIG (reference sequence). The DNA of the CDR3 is TGTGCCTGGAGTTGGGGGCGGGACGAGCAGTACTTC. It is translated as CAWSWGRDEQYF.

This clonotype has at least ten counts. V is TRBV12-3 or TRBV12-4 and J is TRBJ2-1; no reliable D call. V gave up 4 bases and J gave up 9 bases, with 7 bases separating them. This CDR3 has 11 amino acids. The CDR3 region is CASSSSGEQFF. The DNA for the CDR3 is TGTGCCAGCAGTTCCTCCGGTGAGCAGTTCTTC.

This clonotype was seen only a few times. This chain joins TRBV7-3 and TRBJ2-7, with 8 bases aligning to TRBD1. V dropped 2 bases and J dropped 0; count of bases not matched to a gene: 6. Germline CDR1 SGHTA, CDR2 FQGTGA. The CDR3 contains 16 residues. The CDR3 bases are TGTGCCAGCAGCTTAGGTGGGACAGGTTTCTCCTACGAGCAGTACTTC. Protein sequence: CASSLGGTGFSYEQYF.

The CDR3 loop is CASSFRVSDSPLHF. Written as DNA, the CDR3 is TGTGCCAGCAGCTTTAGGGTATCGGATTCACCCCTCCACTTT. The V call is TRBV11-1, the J call TRBJ1-6; the D is unclear. Trimming removed 3 bases at V and 8 bases at J, with 11 bases between. The CDR3 is 14 amino acids. Looked up from germline, CDR1 is SGHAT and CDR2 is FQDESV (reference sequence).

The chain uses TRBV27 and TRBJ2-1, with 9 bases lining up with TRBD1. The V segment lost 5 bases and the J segment 4 bases; nucleotides outside the gene matches: 6. Germline CDR1 is MNHEY and CDR2 is SMNVEV (reference sequence). This CDR3 contains 15 residues. CDR3 loop: CASSLRDRVYNEQFF. In DNA form, the CDR3 reads TGTGCCAGCAGTCTCCGGGACAGGGTTTACAATGAGCAGTTCTTC.

V and J are TRBV11-2 and TRBJ2-7, with D unresolved. V was pared by 1 base and J by 4 bases, with 11 bases between. The length of the CDR3 is 14 residues. The germline CDR1 and CDR2 sequences are SGHAT and FQNNGV. The CDR3 sequence is CASSLGDTFYEQYF. Here the CDR3 DNA reads TGTGCCAGCAGCTTAGGTGACACCTTTTACGAGCAGTACTTC.

This clonotype has only a few counts. The chain recombines TRBV20-1 with TRBJ1-2; 8 bases line up with TRBD1. This CDR3 has 13 residues. V lost 3 bases to trimming and J lost 6 bases; unmatched junction nucleotides: 6. Germline-derived CDR1 and CDR2 are DFQATT and SNEGSKA (reference sequence). In DNA, the CDR3 is TGCAGTGCTAGGGTGGACAGGGCCCATGGCTACACCTTC. Protein: CSARVDRAHGYTF.